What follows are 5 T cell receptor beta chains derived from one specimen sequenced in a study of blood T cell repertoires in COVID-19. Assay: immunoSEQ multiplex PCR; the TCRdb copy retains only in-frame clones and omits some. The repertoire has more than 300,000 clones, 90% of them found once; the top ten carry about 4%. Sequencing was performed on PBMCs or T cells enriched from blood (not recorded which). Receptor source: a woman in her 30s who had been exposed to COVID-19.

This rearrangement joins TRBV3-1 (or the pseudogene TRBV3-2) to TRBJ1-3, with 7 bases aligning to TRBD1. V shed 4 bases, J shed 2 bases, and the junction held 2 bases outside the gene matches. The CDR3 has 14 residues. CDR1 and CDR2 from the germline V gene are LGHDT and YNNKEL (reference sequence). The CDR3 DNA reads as TGTGCCAGCAGCCGAGGGGGCGCTGGAAACACCATATATTTT. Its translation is CASSRGGAGNTIYF.

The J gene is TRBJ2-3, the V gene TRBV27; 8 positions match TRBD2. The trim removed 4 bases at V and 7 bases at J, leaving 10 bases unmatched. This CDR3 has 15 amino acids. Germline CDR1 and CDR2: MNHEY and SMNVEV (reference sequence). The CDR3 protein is CASSSGRGGRNTQYF. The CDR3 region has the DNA TGTGCCAGCAGTTCCGGCCGGGGGGGCCGGAATACGCAGTATTTT.

The CDR3, as DNA: TGTGCCAGCAGCTCGGGACTGCTGGGGGGAAACACCATATATTTT. Its translation: CASSSGLLGGNTIYF. The chain uses TRBV11-2 and TRBJ1-3, with D possibly TRBD1 on 5 matching bases. V lost 4 bases and J lost 4, with 14 bases in between. Germline assignment: CDR1 SGHAT and CDR2 FQNNGV. CDR3 length equals 15 residues.

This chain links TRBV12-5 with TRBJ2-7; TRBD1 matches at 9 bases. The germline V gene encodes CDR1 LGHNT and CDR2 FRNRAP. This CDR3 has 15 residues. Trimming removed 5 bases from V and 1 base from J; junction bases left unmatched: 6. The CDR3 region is CASGPYGQGSYEQYF. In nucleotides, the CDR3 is TGTGCTAGTGGTCCCTACGGACAGGGGTCCTACGAGCAGTACTTC.

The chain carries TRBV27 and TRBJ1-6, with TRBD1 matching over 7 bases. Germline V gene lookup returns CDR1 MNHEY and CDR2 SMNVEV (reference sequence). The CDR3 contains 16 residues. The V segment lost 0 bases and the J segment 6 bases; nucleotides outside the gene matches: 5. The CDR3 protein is CASSLSLRQGNSPLHF. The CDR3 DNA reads TGTGCCAGCAGTTTATCCCTCCGACAGGGTAATTCACCCCTCCACTTT.